This TCR beta chain was obtained from a study of OX40 agonist ivuxolimab in advanced cancers. Study at large: Patients got intravenous ivuxolimab at 0.01 to 10 mg/kg every 2 weeks. The study reported partial responses in three patients: one hepatocellular carcinoma, two cutaneous melanoma.

Some clones are missing from TCRdb's copy, which holds only in-frame ones; the method was immunoSEQ multiplex PCR. The sample lists roughly 75,000 clones; 75% to 90% were seen once. The CDR3 has 16 residues. The germline V and J ends were trimmed by 3 bases and 2 bases, with 16 bases remaining between them. Germline CDR1 SNHLY, CDR2 FYNNEI. This TCR was recovered from an adult with an advanced solid tumor such as melanoma, head and neck, liver or kidney cancer. This specimen was CD4+ or CD8+ T cells sorted from blood, taken in a trial of the OX40 agonist ivuxolimab. The chain links TRBV2 to TRBJ2-5; D could derive from TRBD1 or TRBD2 (5 bases each). The DNA of the CDR3 is TGTGCCAGCAGTGACCCGGGGACGACAGTACAAGAGACCCAGTACTTC. Protein: CASSDPGTTVQETQYF.